The present TCR beta chain was sequenced within a study of cytomegalovirus exposure and HLA in healthy donors. Overall study results and limits: Several of the most significant clusters were apparently associated with common viral pathogens in a later analysis. A likely sequencing artifact accounted for one observed cluster of highly shared sequence variants. Being indistinguishable, some V segments were excluded, TRBV6-2 and TRBV6-3 among them. Donors belonging to an Asian-associated ancestry cluster reportedly showed fewer N-insertions in productive TCRs than the 666-donor mean, according to what a later analysis found.

The PCR used 60 Vbeta and 13 Jbeta primers. Assay: immunoSEQ multiplex PCR; the TCRdb copy retains only in-frame clones and omits some. The repertoire includes about 160,000 clones, roughly 75% of them detected once, and around 2.5% sits in the top ten. Trimming took 5 bases from V and 8 from J; bases not matched to a gene: 12. The CDR3 has 16 amino acids. The germline gives CDR1 LGHNA, CDR2 YNFKEQ. This clone was detected a few times. Its matching antigen is unknown. The sample taken for sequencing was PBMCs. V usage is TRBV4-2 and J usage is TRBJ1-4; 9 nucleotides align to TRBD1. This TCR came from a female donor in good health and CMV-seronegative. This CDR3 reads CASSSGQGGVREKLFF. The CDR3 DNA reads TGTGCCAGCAGCTCGGGACAGGGAGGGGTAAGAGAAAAACTGTTTTTT.